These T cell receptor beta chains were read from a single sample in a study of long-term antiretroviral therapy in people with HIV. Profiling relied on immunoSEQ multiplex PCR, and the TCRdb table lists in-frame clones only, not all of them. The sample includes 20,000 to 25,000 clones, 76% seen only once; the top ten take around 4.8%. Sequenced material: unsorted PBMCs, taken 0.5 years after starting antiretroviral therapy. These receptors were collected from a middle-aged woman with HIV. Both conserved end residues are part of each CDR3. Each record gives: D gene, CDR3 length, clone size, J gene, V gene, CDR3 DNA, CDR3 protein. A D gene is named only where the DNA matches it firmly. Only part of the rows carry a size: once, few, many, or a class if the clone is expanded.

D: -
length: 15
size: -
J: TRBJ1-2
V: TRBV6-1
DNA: TGTGCCAGCAGTGAAACTGGACAGCCTAACTATGGCTACACCTTC
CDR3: CASSETGQPNYGYTF

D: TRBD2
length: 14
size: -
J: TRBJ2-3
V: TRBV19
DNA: TGTGCCAGTAGTATCCTAGCGGGGGGGGATACGCAGTATTTT
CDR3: CASSILAGGDTQYF

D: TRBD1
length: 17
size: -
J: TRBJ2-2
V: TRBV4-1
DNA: TGCGCCAGCAGCCAGGTCTTCGGACAGGTGAACACCGGGGAGCTGTTTTTT
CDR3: CASSQVFGQVNTGELFF

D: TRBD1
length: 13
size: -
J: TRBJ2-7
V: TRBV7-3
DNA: TGTGCCAGCAGCCAAGACAGGGACAGCGAGCAGTACTTC
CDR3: CASSQDRDSEQYF

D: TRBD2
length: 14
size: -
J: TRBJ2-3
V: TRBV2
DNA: TGTGCCAGCAGTGAGGCGGGGGGCACAGATACGCAGTATTTT
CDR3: CASSEAGGTDTQYF

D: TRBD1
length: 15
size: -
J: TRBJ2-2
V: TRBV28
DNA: TGTGCCAGCAGTTTAAGACAGGGGAACACCGGGGAGCTGTTTTTT
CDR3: CASSLRQGNTGELFF

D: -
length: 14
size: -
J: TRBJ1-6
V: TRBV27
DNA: TGTGCCAGCAGTTACCGGGACACAAATTCACCCCTCCACTTT
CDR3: CASSYRDTNSPLHF

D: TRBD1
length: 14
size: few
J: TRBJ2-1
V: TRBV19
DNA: TGTGCCAGTAACGCAGGGGGCGACTACAATGAGCAGTTCTTC
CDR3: CASNAGGDYNEQFF

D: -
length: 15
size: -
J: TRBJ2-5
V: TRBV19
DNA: TGTGCCAGTAGTCCCCAGACAGCGTACCAAGAGACCCAGTACTTC
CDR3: CASSPQTAYQETQYF

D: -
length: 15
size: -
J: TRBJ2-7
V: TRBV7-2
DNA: TGTGCCAGCAGCTTAGAGTCGACAGGCTCCTACGAGCAGTACTTC
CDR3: CASSLESTGSYEQYF

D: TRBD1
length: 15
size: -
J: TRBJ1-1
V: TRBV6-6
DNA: TGTGCCAGCAGTAAACAGGGGCGCTGGACGGCTGAAGCTTTCTTT
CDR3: CASSKQGRWTAEAFF

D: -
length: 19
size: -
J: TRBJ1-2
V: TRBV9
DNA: TGTGCCAGCAGCGTAGAGGGCATTGATTTGTACAGTCGGCTCGGGGGCTACACCTTC
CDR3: CASSVEGIDLYSRLGGYTF

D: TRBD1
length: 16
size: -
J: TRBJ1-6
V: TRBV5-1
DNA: TGCGCCAGCAGCCCGGGGGGGACAGCGAATAATTCACCCCTCCACTTT
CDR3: CASSPGGTANNSPLHF

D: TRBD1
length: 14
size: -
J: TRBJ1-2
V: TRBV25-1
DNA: TGTGCCAGCAGCGCCTCGGACAGGGGGTTCGGCTACACCTTC
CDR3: CASSASDRGFGYTF

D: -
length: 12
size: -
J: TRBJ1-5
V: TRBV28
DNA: TGTGCCAGCACTAATAGCAATCAGCCCCAGCATTTT
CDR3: CASTNSNQPQHF

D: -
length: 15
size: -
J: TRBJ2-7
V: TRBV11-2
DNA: TGTGCCAGCAGCTTAGATCCCGGGGATTCTTACGAGCAGTACTTC
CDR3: CASSLDPGDSYEQYF

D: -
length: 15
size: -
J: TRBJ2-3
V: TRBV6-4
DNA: TGTGCCAGCAGCCTGGGACACCCCCTCACAGATACGCAGTATTTT
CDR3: CASSLGHPLTDTQYF

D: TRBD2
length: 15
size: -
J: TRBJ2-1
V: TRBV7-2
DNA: TGTGCCAGCAGCTTAACTAGCGGGCTCTACAATGAGCAGTTCTTC
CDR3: CASSLTSGLYNEQFF

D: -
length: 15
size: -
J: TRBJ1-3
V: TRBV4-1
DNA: TGCGCCAGCAGCCAAGGACAAAAAATCGGGGACACCATATATTTT
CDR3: CASSQGQKIGDTIYF

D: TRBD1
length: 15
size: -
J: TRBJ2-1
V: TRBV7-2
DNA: TGTGCCAGCAGCCCAGCAGGGGGCTCCTACAATGAGCAGTTCTTC
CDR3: CASSPAGGSYNEQFF

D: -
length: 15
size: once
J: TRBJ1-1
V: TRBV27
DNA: TGTGCCAGCAGCTGGGGTAGGCTGAAAGAAACTGAAGCTTTCTTT
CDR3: CASSWGRLKETEAFF

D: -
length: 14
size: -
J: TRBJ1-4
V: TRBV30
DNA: TGTGCCTGGAGTCGACACCCAACTAATGAAAAACTGTTTTTT
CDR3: CAWSRHPTNEKLFF

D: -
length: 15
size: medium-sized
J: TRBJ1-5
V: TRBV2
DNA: TGTGCCAGCAGGGACTACAGGGTCGGATTGGAGCCCCAGCATTTT
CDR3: CASRDYRVGLEPQHF

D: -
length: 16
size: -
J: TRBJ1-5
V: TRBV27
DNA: TGTGCCAGCAGTTCAGGACATCAGGGGAGCAATCAGCCCCAGCATTTT
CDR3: CASSSGHQGSNQPQHF

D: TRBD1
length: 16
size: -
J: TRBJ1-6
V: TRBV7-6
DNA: TGTGCCAGCAGCTTCCGACAGGGAAGTTATAATTCACCCCTCCACTTT
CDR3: CASSFRQGSYNSPLHF

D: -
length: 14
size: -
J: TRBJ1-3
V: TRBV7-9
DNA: TGTGCCAGCAGCTTATCGTCCTCTGGAAACACCATATATTTT
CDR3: CASSLSSSGNTIYF

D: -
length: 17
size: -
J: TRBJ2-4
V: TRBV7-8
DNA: TGTGCCAGCAGCTGGGTAGAGGGGGGTGGAGCCAAAAACATTCAGTACTTC
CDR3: CASSWVEGGGAKNIQYF

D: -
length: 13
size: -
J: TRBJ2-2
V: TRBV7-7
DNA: TGTGCCAGCAGCTCCCGTCCGGGCGGGGAGCTGTTTTTT
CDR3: CASSSRPGGELFF

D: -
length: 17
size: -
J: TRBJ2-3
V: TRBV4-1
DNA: TGCGCCAGCAGCCAAGGAGTATTCGGGGTTGGCACAGATACGCAGTATTTT
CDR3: CASSQGVFGVGTDTQYF

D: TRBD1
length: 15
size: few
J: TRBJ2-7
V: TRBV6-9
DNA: TGTGCCAGCAGTTCCGGACAGGCTTGGGTATACGAGCAGTACTTC
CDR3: CASSSGQAWVYEQYF

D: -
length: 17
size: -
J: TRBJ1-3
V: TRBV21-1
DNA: TGTGCCAGCAGCAAAAAAGGACAGGGGACAACTGGAAACACCATATATTTT
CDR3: CASSKKGQGTTGNTIYF

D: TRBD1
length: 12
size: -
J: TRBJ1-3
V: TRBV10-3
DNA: TGTGCCACCACAGGGGGGGAAAACACCATATATTTT
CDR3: CATTGGENTIYF

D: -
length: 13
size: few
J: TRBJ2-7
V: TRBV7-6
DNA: TGTGCCAGCAGCCCCTCGGACACCTACGAGCAGTACTTC
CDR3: CASSPSDTYEQYF

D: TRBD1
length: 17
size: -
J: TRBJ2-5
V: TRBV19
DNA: TGTGCCAGTAGTCGACAGGGGGCGAGCAGACCCCAAGAGACCCAGTACTTC
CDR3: CASSRQGASRPQETQYF

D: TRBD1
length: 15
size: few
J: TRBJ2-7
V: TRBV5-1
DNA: TGCGCCAGCAGCTCAAACTCCGGGACAGGTTACGAGCAGTACTTC
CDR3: CASSSNSGTGYEQYF

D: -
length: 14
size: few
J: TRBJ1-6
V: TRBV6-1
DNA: TGTGCCAGCAGTGAAATTCAGATAGGATCACCCCTCCACTTT
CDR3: CASSEIQIGSPLHF

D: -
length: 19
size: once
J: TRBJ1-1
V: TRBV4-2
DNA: TGTGCCAGCAGCCAAGTTCGCGCCGGGACACGGCGACCGAACACTGAAGCTTTCTTT
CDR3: CASSQVRAGTRRPNTEAFF

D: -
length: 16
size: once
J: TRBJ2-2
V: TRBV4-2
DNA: TGTGCCAGCAGCTCAGATGGGGTTGTTTACACCGGGGAGCTGTTTTTT
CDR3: CASSSDGVVYTGELFF

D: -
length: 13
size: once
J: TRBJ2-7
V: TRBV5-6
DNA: TGTGCCAGCAGCCCGGCCCCGGTAGCGGAGCAGTACTTC
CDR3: CASSPAPVAEQYF

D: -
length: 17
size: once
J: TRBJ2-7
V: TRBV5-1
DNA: TGCGCCAGCAGCTCTGAGTCCGGGCCTGGGGCTTTGAGGGAGCAGTACTTC
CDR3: CASSSESGPGALREQYF

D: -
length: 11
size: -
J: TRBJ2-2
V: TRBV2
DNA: TGTGCCACCTTAAGGGCCGGGGAGCTGTTTTTT
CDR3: CATLRAGELFF

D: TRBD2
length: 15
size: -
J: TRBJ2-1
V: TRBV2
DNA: TGTGCCAGCACCAAGACTAGCGGGGTGACCAATGAGCAGTTCTTC
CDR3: CASTKTSGVTNEQFF

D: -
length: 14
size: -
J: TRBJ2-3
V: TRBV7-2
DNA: TGTGCCAGCAGCTCAAAGACAAGCACAGATACGCAGTATTTT
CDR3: CASSSKTSTDTQYF

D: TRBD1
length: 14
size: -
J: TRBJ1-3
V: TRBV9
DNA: TGTGCCAGCAGCGTACGGGACAGGGAAGACACCATATATTTT
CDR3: CASSVRDREDTIYF

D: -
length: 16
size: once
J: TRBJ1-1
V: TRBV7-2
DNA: TGTGCCAGCAGCTTAGTCCGAGGAATCCGGAACACTGAAGCTTTCTTT
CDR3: CASSLVRGIRNTEAFF

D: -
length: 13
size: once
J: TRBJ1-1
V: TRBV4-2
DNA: TGTGCCAGCAGCCAAGAGGTGAACACTGAAGCTTTCTTT
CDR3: CASSQEVNTEAFF

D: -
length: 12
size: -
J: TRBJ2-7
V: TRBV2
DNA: TGTGCCAGCAGTGAACAGCAATACGAGCAGTACTTC
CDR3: CASSEQQYEQYF